Below, 14 T cell receptor beta chains from the same sample are listed, as sequenced in a study of cytomegalovirus exposure and HLA in healthy donors. Primers for the PCR totalled 60 Vbeta and 13 Jbeta. Profiled with immunoSEQ multiplex PCR; TCRdb holds only in-frame clones, not every one. There are about 98,000 clones in the sample; around 68% occur only once, and 2% to 2.5% lies in the top ten. Sequenced material: PBMCs. The receptors were gathered from a man in his fifties or sixties in good health and CMV-seronegative.

This chain links TRBV7-2 with TRBJ2-2, with TRBD1 as a possible D gene (6 bases). The CDR3 is made up of 16 amino acids. Germline values: CDR1 SGHTA, CDR2 FQGNSA. Trimming cost V 3 bases and J 6 bases, with 17 bases left between them. In DNA, the CDR3 is TGTGCCAGCAGCTTCTCGGGACAAGTCTCCGCCGGGGAGCTGTTTTTT. It translates to CASSFSGQVSAGELFF.

The V gene is TRBV6-4, the J gene TRBJ2-1, with 7 bases identical to TRBD1. The V gene's germline CDR1 is MRHNA and CDR2 SNTAGT. CDR3 length equals 14 residues. The junction had 8 bases not matched to a gene; V was cut back by 4 bases and J by 8 bases. The CDR3 is CASSGTGEGDEQFF. In DNA, the CDR3 is TGTGCCAGCAGTGGAACAGGGGAAGGGGATGAGCAGTTCTTC.

This clone showed up just once. The chain has TRBV11-2 and TRBJ2-4; 8 nucleotides line up with TRBD2. The germline V gene has CDR1 SGHAT and CDR2 FQNNGV. The CDR3 is 14 residues long. V dropped 6 bases and J dropped 7; count of bases not matched to a gene: 8. The CDR3 DNA sequence: TGTGCCAGCAGTTCCGGGGGGGCCGATAACATTCAGTACTTC. Amino acids: CASSSGGADNIQYF.

The chain is built from TRBV6-5 and TRBJ1-1; D possibly corresponds to TRBD1 (5 bases). CDR1 and CDR2 (germline): MNHEY, SVGAGI. V lost 0 bases, J lost 5 bases, and 13 bases lay in between. The CDR3 sequence is 15 residues long. The CDR3 bases are TGTGCCAGCAGTTACTCGATTTATAAGGGGACTGAAGCTTTCTTT. This sequence encodes CASSYSIYKGTEAFF.

The gene calls are TRBV4-3 and TRBJ2-3; 8 bases are a match to TRBD1. The germline V gene encodes CDR1 LGHNA and CDR2 YSLEER. This CDR3 comprises 17 residues. The V gene end was trimmed by 2 bases and the J gene end by 4 bases; junction bases not matched to a gene: 11. CDR3 protein: CASSQSEAGGISDTQYF. The DNA for the CDR3 is TGCGCCAGCAGCCAAAGCGAGGCAGGGGGCATTTCAGATACGCAGTATTTT.

This chain joins TRBV19 and TRBJ1-2; 7 nucleotides align to TRBD1. Trimming cost V 6 bases and J 4 bases; bases outside gene matches: 8. The CDR3 consists of 14 residues. Germline lookup yields CDR1 LNHDA and CDR2 SQIVND (reference sequence). CDR3 nucleotides: TGTGCCAGTAGGCAGGGGGGCTCAACCTATGGCTACACCTTC. It encodes CASRQGGSTYGYTF.

This clone was observed a few times. The chain combines TRBV5-1 with TRBJ1-2; 11 positions match TRBD1. V dropped 4 bases and J dropped 8; count of bases not matched to a gene: 10. Germline V gene lookup returns CDR1 SGHRS and CDR2 YFSETQ. The CDR3 spans 15 residues. CDR3 DNA sequence: TGCGCCAGCAGCCCAGGACAGGGGGCATACATCGGCTACACCTTC. It specifies CASSPGQGAYIGYTF.

The chain uses TRBV28 and TRBJ2-1; 7 nucleotides match TRBD1. V trimming: 6 bases; J trimming: 4 bases; junction bases outside the gene matches: 9. Germline CDR1 and CDR2: MDHEN and SYDVKM. The CDR3 is made up of 15 amino acids. The CDR3 here is CASRTGQATYNEQFF. Here the CDR3 DNA reads TGTGCCAGCAGAACCGGACAGGCGACTTACAATGAGCAGTTCTTC. The variable domain in full, completed from reference TRBV28 and TRBJ2-1, reads DVKVTQSSRYLVKRTGEKVFLECVQDMDHENMFWYRQDPGLGLRLIYFSYDVKMKEKGDIPEGYSVSREKKERFSLILESASTNQTSMYLCASRTGQATYNEQFFGPGTRLTVL.

The chain carries TRBV27 and TRBJ2-1; D gene uncertain. Germline V CDR1 and CDR2: MNHEY, SMNVEV (reference sequence). Trimming removed 5 bases at V and 0 bases at J, with 8 bases between. This CDR3 is 14 amino acids long. The DNA of the CDR3 is TGTGCCAGCAGTCCCTCGAGCTCCTACAATGAGCAGTTCTTC. Its protein product is CASSPSSSYNEQFF.

This chain connects TRBV2 to TRBJ2-1; 9 nucleotides agree with TRBD1. CDR3 length: 14 amino acids. From germline, CDR1 is SNHLY and CDR2 FYNNEI. The ends lost 5 bases at V and 4 bases at J; junction bases unmatched: 3. The chain's CDR3 is CASSRTGDYNEQFF. CDR3 nucleotide sequence: TGTGCCAGCAGTCGGACAGGGGATTACAATGAGCAGTTCTTC.

CDR3 protein: CASMDLVVNEQFF. The CDR3 nucleotides read TGTGCCAGCATGGACTTGGTCGTAAATGAGCAGTTCTTC. The genes are TRBV27 and TRBJ2-1, with a weak D call TRBD2 (5 bases). The germline V gene encodes CDR1 MNHEY and CDR2 SMNVEV (reference sequence). The CDR3 loop spans 13 amino acids. Trimming took 7 bases from V and 7 from J, leaving 14 bases between them.

The rearrangement uses TRBV9 and TRBJ1-1; the D is unclear. CDR3 length: 12 amino acids. Per the germline V gene, CDR1 is SGDLS and CDR2 is YYNGEE. Deletions cut 4 bases from V and 6 bases from J, with 10 bases between. The CDR3 DNA sequence: TGTGCCAGCAGCCCCAGTGGGCCTGAAGCTTTCTTT. Translating it yields CASSPSGPEAFF.

This chain connects TRBV9 to TRBJ2-1; 9 bases agree with TRBD2. The CDR3 contains 15 residues. V lost 0 bases to trimming and J lost 8 bases; unmatched junction nucleotides: 6. The V gene's germline CDR1 is SGDLS and CDR2 YYNGEE. The CDR3 spells CASSVVASGVDEQFF. As DNA, the CDR3 is TGTGCCAGCAGCGTAGTGGCTAGCGGGGTAGATGAGCAGTTCTTC.

This clone has only a few counts. CDR3 in amino acids: CASSFNPGETQYF. The CDR3 nucleotides are TGTGCCAGCAGCTTTAACCCGGGGGAGACCCAGTACTTC. The chain is built from TRBV5-5 and TRBJ2-5; D may be TRBD2 (5 bases). Germline V gene data show CDR1 as SGHKS and CDR2 as YYEKEE (reference sequence). V was pared by 2 bases and J by 5 bases, with 10 bases between. The CDR3 has 13 amino acids.